One sample yielded the 25 T cell receptor beta chains listed below, sequenced in a study of T-cell memory formation after mild COVID-19. From the 5' RACE reads, TCRdb called clonotypes with MiXCR, one entry per CDR3 protein. The table records some 270,000 distinct CDR3 sequences, approximately 15% of them present only once. Sequencing used PBMCs or a T cell subset sorted from them (not recorded which). These receptors were obtained from an adult woman who had mild COVID-19 (a few samples of this study predate the infection). Cell type and time point are not known.

The CDR3 nucleotides are TGTGCCAGCAGTTTTGGGGCTCGTGGCTACACCTTC. This sequence encodes CASSFGARGYTF. The chain recombines TRBV12-3 or TRBV12-4 with TRBJ1-2; D might be TRBD1 (5 bases). The ends were cut back, 3 bases at V and 7 bases at J, with 9 bases in the middle. This CDR3 has 12 residues.

In this sample, this clonotype turned up once. The rearrangement uses TRBV5-6 and TRBJ2-5; D ambiguous. CDR1 and CDR2 from the germline V gene are SGHDT and YYEEEE. The V gene lost 2 bases and the J gene lost 5 bases, with 10 bases spanning the gap. There are 13 residues in the CDR3. The CDR3 DNA is TGTGCCAGCAGCTTAGGGCTTTGGGAGACCCAGTACTTC. Protein: CASSLGLWETQYF.

A few counts support this clonotype. The genes are TRBV5-1 and TRBJ2-1; D is perhaps TRBD2 (7 bases). The CDR3 consists of 16 residues. The V end was cut by 3 bases, the J end by 8 bases, with 21 bases between. From germline, CDR1 is SGHRS and CDR2 YFSETQ. CDR3 protein: CASSSLPGGARYEQFF. CDR3 coding DNA: TGCGCCAGCAGCTCACTCCCTGGGGGGGCGCGTTATGAGCAGTTCTTC.

This clonotype has a handful of counts. The gene calls are TRBV20-1 and TRBJ1-5; 8 bases agree with TRBD1. CDR3 length: 15 residues. The germline gives CDR1 DFQATT, CDR2 SNEGSKA (reference sequence). The ends lost 7 bases at V and 4 bases at J; junction bases unmatched: 12. The DNA for the CDR3 is TGCAGTGTAGCGCCTTCGACAGGGGAAAATCAGCCCCAGCATTTT. Translation: CSVAPSTGENQPQHF.

The sample holds a few counts of this clonotype. The rearrangement joins TRBV6-1 to TRBJ2-1, with 9 bases fitting TRBD2. The CDR3 covers 16 residues. V trimming: 2 bases; J trimming: 2 bases; junction bases outside the gene matches: 4. Germline CDR1 is MNHNS and CDR2 is SASEGT. For the CDR3, the DNA is TGTGCCAGCAGTGAATTTAGCGGGGGCACCTACAATGAGCAGTTCTTC. Encoded protein: CASSEFSGGTYNEQFF.

The chain has TRBV7-9 and TRBJ2-3; tentative D call: TRBD2 (5 bases). V shed 6 bases and J shed 2 bases, with 27 bases lying between them. Germline CDR1 is SEHNR and CDR2 is FQNEAQ (reference sequence). There are 19 residues in the CDR3. Here the CDR3 reads CASRPGGAAQPSFTDTQYF. CDR3 DNA: TGTGCCAGCAGACCCGGAGGCGCGGCGCAACCAAGCTTCACAGATACGCAGTATTTT.

In this sample, this clonotype turned up a few times. The gene calls are TRBV7-9 and TRBJ1-3, with D unresolved. The CDR3 extends over 13 amino acids. CDR1 and CDR2 (germline): SEHNR, FQNEAQ (reference sequence). V lost 5 bases, J lost 4 bases, and 9 bases lay in between. The chain's CDR3 is CASSPLGGNTIYF. The CDR3 DNA follows: TGTGCCAGCAGCCCCCTTGGCGGAAACACCATATATTTT.

This clonotype was counted many times. The genes are TRBV20-1 and TRBJ2-1; 16 bases agree with TRBD2. The CDR3 length is 16 residues. The germline V gene has CDR1 DFQATT and CDR2 SNEGSKA (reference sequence). With V trimmed by 5 bases and J by 3 bases, 4 bases remained unmatched. The chain's CDR3 is CSAPGLAGGNYNEQFF. In DNA form, the CDR3 reads TGCAGTGCTCCGGGACTAGCGGGAGGGAACTACAATGAGCAGTTCTTC.

Only a few counts were recorded for this clonotype. This sequence joins TRBV7-2 and TRBJ1-3; a weak D match, TRBD1 (6 bases). The CDR3 consists of 15 residues. The germline CDR1 and CDR2 sequences are SGHTA and FQGNSA. Trimming pared 5 bases from V and 9 bases from J, leaving 20 bases between. The CDR3 region is CASSPSTGWAGTIYF. DNA of the CDR3: TGTGCCAGCAGCCCGTCGACAGGATGGGCGGGCACCATATATTTT.

CDR3 residues: CASSQDQGSNEQYF. As DNA, the CDR3 is TGTGCCAGCAGCCAAGATCAGGGTAGCAACGAGCAGTACTTC. This sequence joins TRBV4-2 and TRBJ2-7; possible D gene TRBD1, 5 bases. Deletions cut 0 bases from V and 5 bases from J, with 11 bases between. The CDR3 extends over 14 amino acids. Germline CDR1 LGHNA, CDR2 YNFKEQ.

The chain is built from TRBV6-2 or TRBV6-3 and TRBJ2-2; 10 bases agree with TRBD1. The CDR3 is made up of 16 amino acids. Germline values: CDR1 MNHEY, CDR2 SVGEGT. After removal of 4 bases from V and 5 bases from J, the junction contained 7 bases not matched to a gene. The DNA of the CDR3 is TGTGCCAGCAGTTTTGGTGGGACAGGGGCAACCGGGGAGCTGTTTTTT. This sequence encodes CASSFGGTGATGELFF.

The gene calls are TRBV29-1 and TRBJ2-3; D is undetermined. V was shortened by 5 bases and J by 4 bases, with 10 bases between the two germline ends. Germline CDR1 reads SQVTM; CDR2 reads ANQGSEA. The CDR3 length is 12 residues. The CDR3 bases are TGCAGCGTTAGGTACCCCCCAGATACGCAGTATTTT. This translates into CSVRYPPDTQYF.

This clonotype came up many times. The gene calls are TRBV4-2 and TRBJ2-5, with 9 nucleotides matching TRBD2. The junction had 10 bases not matched to a gene; V was cut back by 6 bases and J by 2 bases. The CDR3 totals 16 residues. Germline CDR1 is LGHNA and CDR2 is YNFKEQ. CDR3 region: CASSHPGGRGQETQYF. CDR3 in DNA: TGTGCCAGCAGTCACCCGGGCGGGAGGGGGCAAGAGACCCAGTACTTC.

The rearrangement links TRBV5-1 to TRBJ2-7; D is uncertain. Trimming shortened V by 3 bases and J by 6 bases, and 10 bases separated the two germline ends. The CDR3 length is 12 residues. Germline lookup yields CDR1 SGHRS and CDR2 YFSETQ. The CDR3 sequence: CASSSSRFEQYF. The CDR3 bases are TGCGCCAGCAGCTCCTCCCGGTTCGAGCAGTACTTC.

The table lists this clonotype with many counts. The chain employs TRBV11-2 and TRBJ2-7; 8 nucleotides match TRBD2. CDR1 is SGHAT, CDR2 FQNNGV, per germline. This CDR3 contains 14 residues. Trimming took 8 bases from V and 0 from J; bases not matched to a gene: 6. The CDR3 is CASQRGHSSYEQYF. For the CDR3, the DNA is TGTGCCAGCCAGCGGGGGCACAGCTCCTACGAGCAGTACTTC.

The rearrangement uses TRBV27 and TRBJ2-7; 8 nucleotides agree with TRBD1. The CDR3 loop spans 13 amino acids. V trimming: 3 bases; J trimming: 5 bases; junction bases outside the gene matches: 3. Germline assignment: CDR1 MNHEY and CDR2 SMNVEV (reference sequence). CDR3 bases: TGTGCCAGCAGTTTCCAACAGGGGGACGAGCAGTACTTC. Translating it yields CASSFQQGDEQYF.

The rearrangement links TRBV4-1 to TRBJ2-7; TRBD1 matches 8 bases. This CDR3 has 16 amino acids. Germline V gives CDR1 MGHRA, CDR2 YSYEKL. V lost 1 base to trimming and J lost 3 bases; unmatched junction nucleotides: 8. CDR3 loop: CASSQGPRTGSYEQYF. DNA of the CDR3: TGCGCCAGCAGCCAAGGCCCGAGGACAGGGAGCTACGAGCAGTACTTC.

This clonotype has only a few counts. CDR3 protein: CAWTPTGTGDLGRHGYTF. The CDR3 region has the DNA TGTGCCTGGACCCCGACCGGGACAGGGGACCTAGGACGACATGGCTACACCTTC. The V call is TRBV30, the J call TRBJ1-2, with 10 bases that match TRBD1. V gave up 4 bases and J gave up 6 bases; unmatched junction bases: 20. This CDR3 contains 18 residues. The germline V gene encodes CDR1 GTSNPN and CDR2 SVGIG (reference sequence). Full variable domain (rest looked up from reference TRBV30 and TRBJ1-2): SQTIHQWPATLVQPVGSPLSLECTVEGTSNPNLYWYRQAAGRGLQLLFYSVGIGQISSEVPQNLSASRPQDRQFILSSKKLLLSDSGFYLCAWTPTGTGDLGRHGYTFGSGTRLTVV.

In this sample, this clonotype turned up a few times. The chain uses TRBV9 and TRBJ2-3; 9 positions match TRBD2. Germline lookup yields CDR1 SGDLS and CDR2 YYNGEE. The V segment lost 0 bases and the J segment 1 base; nucleotides outside the gene matches: 3. The CDR3 contains 16 residues. CDR3 DNA: TGTGCCAGCAGCGTAGGCCAGCGGGGGGGCACAGATACGCAGTATTTT. Amino acid sequence: CASSVGQRGGTDTQYF.

This chain uses TRBV3-1 with TRBJ2-1, with 7 bases matching TRBD2. This CDR3 region has 14 residues. Germline CDR1 is LGHDT and CDR2 is YNNKEL (reference sequence). V dropped 4 bases and J dropped 5; count of bases not matched to a gene: 5. CDR3 loop: CASSRRGSNNEQFF. CDR3 nucleotides: TGTGCCAGCAGCCGGCGGGGGAGTAACAATGAGCAGTTCTTC.

Regarding this clonotype: Compared with germline, one end of the junction differs, possibly owing to a read error. The chain uses TRBV7-3 and TRBJ2-5; D not resolved. This CDR3 has 13 amino acids. Germline CDR1 is SGHTA and CDR2 is FQGTGA. The CDR3 here is CASSSGAPRFVDF. DNA for the CDR3: TGTGCCAGCAGCTCCGGTGCGCCAAGATTTGTGGACTTC.

This chain joins TRBV27 and TRBJ2-1; TRBD2 aligns across 12 bases. CDR1 is MNHEY and CDR2 is SMNVEV in the germline V gene (reference sequence). This CDR3 has 16 residues. Trimming at V came to 7 bases and at J to 9 bases, leaving 13 bases not matched to a gene. The CDR3 reads CASILLAGGLVSEQFF. CDR3 sequence (DNA): TGTGCCAGCATCTTACTAGCGGGAGGCTTGGTTAGTGAGCAGTTCTTC.

This clonotype was detected ten times or more. The chain joins TRBV7-2 to TRBJ2-1; 11 positions match TRBD2. Germline lookup yields CDR1 SGHTA and CDR2 FQGNSA. V shed 3 bases, J shed 0 bases, and the junction held 4 bases outside the gene matches. The CDR3 runs to 17 residues. Here the CDR3 DNA reads TGTGCCAGCAGCTTGAGACTAGCGGGACGCTCCTACAATGAGCAGTTCTTC. Amino acids: CASSLRLAGRSYNEQFF.

This clonotype was picked up a small number of times. The junction shows a germline mismatch at one end, possibly a read error. The chain is built from TRBV4-2 and TRBJ1-2; D uncertain. The CDR3 extends over 13 amino acids. Germline lookup yields CDR1 LGHNA and CDR2 YNFKEQ. CDR3 bases: TGTGCCAGCAGCAGTCCCAGGCCCTATAGCTACACCTTC. Encoded protein: CASSSPRPYSYTF.

This clonotype was picked up a small number of times. The chain employs TRBV7-9 and TRBJ2-7; D ambiguous. The V gene's germline CDR1 is SEHNR and CDR2 FQNEAQ (reference sequence). V was pared by 5 bases and J by 2 bases, with 19 bases between. This CDR3 has 16 amino acids. The CDR3 nucleotides read TGTGCCAGCAGCCTCTTAATAATCAGCGTCACCTACGAGCAGTACTTC. Translated: CASSLLIISVTYEQYF.